This T cell receptor (beta chain) was obtained from a study of T-cell reconstitution after alpha-beta-depleted transplantation in children. Germline lookup yields CDR1 SGHRS and CDR2 YFSETQ. The CDR3 has 19 amino acids. V lost 2 bases, J lost 1 base, and 11 bases stayed unmatched. This clonotype occurred a few times. It was with unique molecular identifiers that the TCRbeta library was prepared. Each CDR3 protein gets one entry after TCRdb re-called the PCR reads with MiXCR. The sample lists around 410,000 distinct CDR3 sequences, roughly a tenth occurring once. This chain connects TRBV5-1 to TRBJ2-6; TRBD1 matches 8 bases. The sample here was PBMCs from the stem cell graft donor, taken from the stem cell graft. The receptor was isolated from a human donor who donated a stem cell graft to a child with acute myeloid leukemia. For the CDR3, the DNA is TGCGCCAGCAGCTTATCCAGGGGACAGGTCAAATCTGGGGCCAACGTCCTGACTTTC. Translation gives CASSLSRGQVKSGANVLTF.